This is a list of T cell receptor beta chains from one sample in a study of blood T cell repertoires in COVID-19. The assay was immunoSEQ multiplex PCR, and TCRdb's table has in-frame clones only and misses some. Of 200,000 to 250,000 clones listed, 70% to 90% were seen once; the top ten hold around 2.8%. Sequenced material: peripheral blood. Receptors originate from a woman aged 25 to 39 who had recovered from COVID-19. Each CDR3 is given without its conserved first and last residue. A D gene is named only where the DNA matches it firmly.

j_call	d_call	v_call	cdr3_aa
TRBJ2-7	.	TRBV9	ASSVVRVSSYEQY
TRBJ2-1	TRBD2	TRBV9	ASQRGLAGGLAEQF
TRBJ2-7	.	TRBV13	ASSRMTGSSYEQY
TRBJ2-7	TRBD1	TRBV13	ASSPRGLVYEQY
TRBJ2-5	.	TRBV6-2/TRBV6-3	ASSYSIGTTIVYQETQY
TRBJ2-1	.	TRBV12-3/TRBV12-4	ASSGGSPHEQF
TRBJ2-1	.	TRBV9	ASSVGPSGGNNEQF
TRBJ2-3	TRBD1	TRBV6-5	ASSFYRGDTQY
TRBJ1-3	.	TRBV7-9	ASSLKQGPGNTIY
TRBJ2-7	.	TRBV19	ASMGGLYEQY
TRBJ1-2	TRBD1	TRBV27	ASSLLGQGARGYGYT
TRBJ2-7	TRBD1	TRBV5-4	ASSSADRGLYEQY
TRBJ2-3	TRBD1	TRBV15	ATSRGREGGRDTQY
TRBJ1-3	.	TRBV5-4	ASSLVDKVLLSGNTIY
TRBJ1-2	TRBD1	TRBV18	ASSPGDRGKDYGYT
TRBJ2-7	TRBD1	TRBV29-1	SVGQGASYEQY
TRBJ1-2	TRBD1	TRBV20-1	SASGVTGGNYGYT
TRBJ2-7	TRBD1	TRBV19	ASSATGEGFNEQY
TRBJ2-7	TRBD1	TRBV10-3	ATFRDRGYEQY
TRBJ2-5	TRBD2	TRBV6-2/TRBV6-3	ASSPRTSGGAVETQY